Listed below are T cell receptor beta chains from one sample, sequenced in a study of cytomegalovirus exposure and HLA in healthy donors. Generated by immunoSEQ multiplex PCR, the TCRdb table keeps only in-frame clones and is missing some. The table records 90,000 to 110,000 clones, over 70% of them present only once. What was sequenced was PBMCs. Source of these receptors: a man younger than 40 in good health and CMV-seronegative. The CDR3 runs from the conserved cysteine through the conserved F or W. D genes are given only for firm matches. Rows give clone size only sometimes, using once, few, many, or a class for an expanded clone.

>TRBJ1-3|TRBV6-1|-|-
TGTGCCAGCATCGATACCGGGACTGGAAACACCATATATTTT
CASIDTGTGNTIYF
>TRBJ2-1|TRBV7-3|-|few
TGTGCCAGCAGCCCGGGGGATGAGCAGTTCTTC
CASSPGDEQFF
>TRBJ2-7|TRBV29-1|-|once
TGCAGCGTTGGCGGCCCCGGGGCCTACGAGCAGTACTTC
CSVGGPGAYEQYF
>TRBJ2-3|TRBV6-1|-|-
TGTGCCAGCAGTGAAGTGGGCGCAGATACGCAGTATTTT
CASSEVGADTQYF
>TRBJ1-5|TRBV6-1|TRBD1|-
TGTGCCAGCAGCCCCGGGACAGGGAATCAGCCCCAGCATTTT
CASSPGTGNQPQHF
>TRBJ1-5|TRBV30|-|-
TGTGCCTGGAGTGGAGGTGACAATCAGCCCCAGCATTTT
CAWSGGDNQPQHF
>TRBJ1-2|TRBV6-5|-|-
TGTGCCAGCAGTTACTCGTCCGGGTTATATGGCTACACCTTC
CASSYSSGLYGYTF
>TRBJ2-7|TRBV30|-|-
TGTGCCTGGAGTGGAATTGGAGGGTTAGCGAACTACGAGCAGTACTTC
CAWSGIGGLANYEQYF
>TRBJ2-4|TRBV18|-|once
TGTGCCAGCTCACCTAGGGGCCGGGACTGGAAACAGTACTTC
CASSPRGRDWKQYF
>TRBJ1-5|TRBV5-6|-|few
TGTGCCAGCAGCTTTGGGGGGGCGTGGGATCAGCCCCAGCATTTT
CASSFGGAWDQPQHF
>TRBJ1-1|TRBV6-4|-|once
TGTGCCAGCAGTTTACAGCCGAACACTGAAGCTTTCTTT
CASSLQPNTEAFF
>TRBJ2-3|TRBV6-6|-|-
TGTGCCAGCAGTTACGAATCGGGGAGCACAGATACGCAGTATTTT
CASSYESGSTDTQYF